A selection of T cell receptor beta chains follows, all from one sample in a study of PD-1 blockade in classical Hodgkin lymphoma. Some clones are missing from TCRdb's copy, which holds only in-frame ones; the method was immunoSEQ multiplex PCR. The sample comprises nearly 35,000 clones, around 89% of which are singletons, and 0.22% rests with the top ten. Specimen: CD4+ T cells from blood. Receptors originate from a human donor with classical Hodgkin lymphoma. CDR3s include the opening cysteine and the closing phenylalanine or tryptophan. Each record gives: V gene, J gene, clone size, D gene, CDR3 length, CDR3 DNA, CDR3 protein. The D gene is left open where the match is weak. Not every row has a clone size; where given, it reads once, few, many or a size class.

TRBV11-2,TRBJ2-7,.,TRBD1,15,TGTGCCAGCAGCTTAGGACCGGGACAGGGCTACGAGCAGTACTTC,CASSLGPGQGYEQYF
TRBV18,TRBJ2-5,.,.,11,TGTGCCAGCTCAGCAGAAGAGACCCAGTACTTC,CASSAEETQYF
TRBV30,TRBJ2-1,.,.,12,TGTGCCTGGAACCTGTATAGGGGTGAGCAGTTCTTC,CAWNLYRGEQFF
TRBV7-2,TRBJ2-7,.,TRBD2,13,TGTGCCAGCAGACTAGCGGTGGCCTACGAGCAGTACTTC,CASRLAVAYEQYF
TRBV5-1,TRBJ1-2,.,.,16,TGCGCCAGCAGCCTGAACAGGCTTGGAGCTAACTATGGCTACACCTTC,CASSLNRLGANYGYTF
TRBV10-3,TRBJ1-5,.,.,12,TGTGCCATCAGAGCCGAAGATCAGCCCCAGCATTTT,CAIRAEDQPQHF
TRBV28,TRBJ1-1,.,.,16,TGTGCCAGCAGTCCCCTCCTAAGCAGGCCCAACACTGAAGCTTTCTTT,CASSPLLSRPNTEAFF
TRBV25-1,TRBJ1-4,once,.,13,TGTGCCAGTACCCGGGGGACTAATGAAAAACTGTTTTTT,CASTRGTNEKLFF
TRBV27,TRBJ2-7,.,TRBD2,19,TGTGCCAGCAGTGAGTTACCCCCCACTAGCGGTATGTACTCCTACGAGCAGTACTTC,CASSELPPTSGMYSYEQYF
TRBV28,TRBJ2-7,.,TRBD1,14,TGTGCCAGCAGAACCGGGACAGGGGTCTACGAGCAGTACTTC,CASRTGTGVYEQYF
TRBV28,TRBJ2-1,.,.,12,TGTGCCAGCAGTCTCGAATACAATGAGCAGTTCTTC,CASSLEYNEQFF